This T cell receptor (beta chain) was sequenced in a study of blood T cell repertoires in COVID-19. Profiled with immunoSEQ multiplex PCR; TCRdb holds only in-frame clones, not every one. The table lists more than 200,000 clones, approximately 86% of them singletons. CDR3 length equals 18 residues. Trimming removed 1 base at V and 0 bases at J, with 16 bases between. Germline V lookup: CDR1 ENHRY, CDR2 SYGVKD. The sequencing sample was made of peripheral blood. This TCR came from a man aged 30 to 45 with active or convalescent COVID-19. The chain employs TRBV10-3 and TRBJ2-4; maybe TRBD1 (5 bases). This CDR3 is CAISELDGHPGAKNIQYF. CDR3 nucleotide sequence: TGTGCCATCAGTGAGTTAGACGGACACCCTGGAGCCAAAAACATTCAGTACTTC.